The 10 T cell receptor beta chains listed next were all sequenced from one sample in a study of blood T cell repertoires in COVID-19. Measured with immunoSEQ multiplex PCR; TCRdb has only the in-frame clones, and not every one. The data hold roughly 330,000 clones, with about 87% observed a single time. Source material: peripheral blood. The receptors come from a man aged 25-40 years with COVID-19, enrolled during active disease.

This chain uses TRBV5-6 with TRBJ2-7; possibly TRBD1 for D (6 bases). The germline V and J ends were trimmed by 6 bases and 0 bases, with 16 bases remaining between them. Germline V gives CDR1 SGHDT, CDR2 YYEEEE. The length of the CDR3 is 15 residues. CDR3 nucleotide sequence: TGTGCCAGCACCCGCCAGGGGCACTCCTCCTACGAGCAGTACTTC. Protein: CASTRQGHSSYEQYF.

The rearrangement joins TRBV7-2 to TRBJ2-7; TRBD1 aligns across 8 bases. Germline-derived CDR1 and CDR2 are SGHTA and FQGNSA. The CDR3 runs 15 residues. Germline trimming cut 0 bases from V and 3 bases from J; bases unmatched to any gene: 4. CDR3: CASSLAQGVRYEQYF. CDR3 sequence (DNA): TGTGCCAGCAGCTTAGCACAGGGGGTTCGCTACGAGCAGTACTTC. Drawing the rest from reference TRBV7-2 and TRBJ2-7, the complete variable domain is GAGVSQSPSNKVTEKGKDVELRCDPISGHTALYWYRQSLGQGLEFLIYFQGNSAPDKSGLPSDRFSAERTGGSVSTLTIQRTQQEDSAVYLCASSLAQGVRYEQYFGPGTRLTVT.

This clone was observed a single time. The V and J genes are TRBV4-3 and TRBJ2-1; 7 bases map to TRBD1. Germline values: CDR1 LGHNA, CDR2 YSLEER. The CDR3 covers 13 residues. V was clipped by 3 bases and J by 10 bases; unmatched bases: 6. The CDR3 DNA reads as TGCGCCAGCAGCCAGACCAACAGGGGCGAGCAGTTCTTC. Translation: CASSQTNRGEQFF.

The chain links TRBV7-9 to TRBJ1-5; 7 bases map to TRBD1. Trimming took 4 bases from V and 3 from J; bases not matched to a gene: 12. This CDR3 contains 17 residues. Germline CDR1 SEHNR, CDR2 FQNEAQ (reference sequence). CDR3 sequence reads: CASSSGGRQGINQPQHF. The CDR3 nucleotides are TGTGCCAGCAGCTCCGGGGGTAGACAGGGCATCAATCAGCCCCAGCATTTT.

This clone was observed at least ten times. The CDR3 DNA is TGTGCCAGCAGTTATGTCCGGAATGAGCAGTTCTTC. As protein: CASSYVRNEQFF. The chain combines TRBV28 with TRBJ2-1, with D unresolved. The V gene's germline CDR1 is MDHEN and CDR2 SYDVKM. V lost 4 bases and J 7 bases, leaving 8 bases between the germline ends. The CDR3 sequence is 12 residues long.

This chain uses TRBV5-4 with TRBJ1-6; the match to TRBD1 covers 7 bases. Germline values: CDR1 SGHNT, CDR2 YYREEE (reference sequence). The CDR3 runs to 15 residues. V gave up 4 bases and J gave up 6 bases; unmatched junction bases: 7. For the CDR3, the DNA is TGTGCCAGCAGCACGTTACAGGGGACTAATTCACCCCTCCACTTT. Protein sequence: CASSTLQGTNSPLHF.

This chain connects TRBV6-5 to TRBJ2-5, with D possibly matching TRBD2 (5 bases). Trimming stripped 0 bases from V and 4 bases from J, with 9 bases between. The CDR3 is 14 residues long. Germline CDR1 is MNHEY and CDR2 is SVGAGI. Written as DNA, the CDR3 is TGTGCCAGCAGTTACTCCGGGATGCGAGAGACCCAGTACTTC. Protein: CASSYSGMRETQYF.

The chain recombines TRBV6-2 or TRBV6-3 with TRBJ1-1; 8 positions agree with TRBD1. After removal of 6 bases from V and 0 bases from J, the junction contained 6 bases not matched to a gene. The CDR3 consists of 15 residues. Germline CDR1 and CDR2: MNHEY and SVGEGT. The DNA for the CDR3 is TGTGCCAGCAGCGTCCAGGGGGCGGTGAACACTGAAGCTTTCTTT. It translates to CASSVQGAVNTEAFF.

Comment on this clone: The junction shows a germline mismatch at one end, possibly a read error. The chain joins TRBV12-5 to TRBJ2-2; tentatively, D is TRBD2 (5 bases). CDR3 length equals 17 residues. Looked up from germline, CDR1 is LGHNT and CDR2 is FRNRAP. The CDR3 DNA reads as TGTGCTAGTGGTTTGGTACTAGGAAGGACGAACGCCGGGGAGCTGTTTTTT. This gives the protein CASGLVLGRTNAGELFF.

The chain uses TRBV5-1 and TRBJ2-5, with D possibly TRBD1 on 5 matching bases. Germline V gene sequence: CDR1 SGHRS, CDR2 YFSETQ. The CDR3 sequence is 15 residues long. The ends were cut back, 4 bases at V and 5 bases at J, with 18 bases in the middle. The CDR3 protein is CASSQSPTAGETQYF. The CDR3 nucleotides read TGCGCCAGCAGCCAATCTCCCACCGCAGGGGAGACCCAGTACTTC.